This T cell receptor (beta chain) came from a study of control samples from healthy donors and cancer patients. Libraries were prepared by immunoSEQ multiplex PCR; TCRdb keeps only in-frame clonotypes and omits some of them. The sample has 110,000 to 150,000 clones, approximately 91% seen once; the top ten hold roughly 8.7%. The CDR3 consists of 12 residues. V dropped 9 bases and J dropped 3 bases, with 12 bases sitting between them. Germline CDR1 is MNHEY and CDR2 is SVGAGI. The rearrangement links TRBV6-5 to TRBJ2-7; the D is unclear. The sequencing input was blood. This TCR derives from a woman in her twenties or thirties in good health. CDR3 residues: CASRRADYEQYF. In DNA, the CDR3 is TGTGCCAGTCGCCGGGCGGACTACGAGCAGTACTTC.